The clone carrying this T cell receptor beta chain was seen a few times. Antigen unknown. This entry belongs to a study of early T cells in non-severe SARS-CoV-2 infection. Study overall: RNA in bulk from unsorted whole blood was sequenced, and chains were unpaired. Study-wide results and caveats: Sequences matched to VDJdb favored anti-spike CD8 responses, while private and CD4 specificities were missed.

Attachment of unique molecular identifiers was made to individual cDNA molecules. TCRdb reprocessed the 5' RACE reads via MiXCR and lists one record per CDR3 protein. The table has 50,000 to 60,000 distinct CDR3 sequences, 6% to 7% seen once. V lost 2 bases and J 4 bases, leaving 14 bases between the germline ends. The CDR3 loop spans 15 amino acids. CDR1 and CDR2 (germline): MNHEY, SVGAGI. The chain couples TRBV6-5 to TRBJ1-1; D possibly corresponds to TRBD1 (6 bases). Sequenced input: whole blood. The clonotype comes from an adult who was a healthcare worker with PCR-confirmed SARS-CoV-2 infection or an uninfected control (not recorded which). CDR3 sequence reads: CASSYGPGATTEAFF. The CDR3 nucleotides are TGTGCCAGCAGTTACGGCCCGGGGGCGACCACTGAAGCTTTCTTT.